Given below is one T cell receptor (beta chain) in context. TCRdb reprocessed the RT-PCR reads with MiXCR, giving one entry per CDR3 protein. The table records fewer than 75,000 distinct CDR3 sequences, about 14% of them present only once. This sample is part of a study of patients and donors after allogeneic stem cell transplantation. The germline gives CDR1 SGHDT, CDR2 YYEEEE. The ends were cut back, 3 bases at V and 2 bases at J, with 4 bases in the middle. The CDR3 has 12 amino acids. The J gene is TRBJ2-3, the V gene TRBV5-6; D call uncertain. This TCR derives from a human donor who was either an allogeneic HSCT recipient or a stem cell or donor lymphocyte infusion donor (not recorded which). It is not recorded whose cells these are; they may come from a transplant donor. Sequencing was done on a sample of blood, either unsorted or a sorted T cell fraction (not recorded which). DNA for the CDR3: TGTGCCAGCAGCTCCCCCACAGATACGCAGTATTTT. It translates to CASSSPTDTQYF. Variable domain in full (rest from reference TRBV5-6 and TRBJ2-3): DAGVTQSPTHLIKTRGQQVTLRCSPKSGHDTVSWYQQALGQGPQFIFQYYEEEERQRGNFPDRFSGHQFPNYSSELNVNALLLGDSALYLCASSSPTDTQYFGPGTRLTVL.